The 21 T cell receptor beta chains presented below share a single source sample, sequenced in a study of OX40 agonist ivuxolimab in advanced cancers. Clones were read by immunoSEQ multiplex PCR, and TCRdb kept only the in-frame ones, dropping some. The data show just over 30,000 clones, 65% to 90% seen once. The sample in question was CD4+ or CD8+ T cells sorted from blood, obtained in a trial of the OX40 agonist ivuxolimab. The origin of the receptors is an adult with an advanced solid tumor such as melanoma, head and neck, liver or kidney cancer.

This clone was seen a handful of times. This chain's CDR3 is CASSTSYDSSYNEQFF. The CDR3 bases are TGTGCCAGTAGTACCTCATATGACAGCTCCTACAATGAGCAGTTCTTC. The V gene is TRBV19, the J gene TRBJ2-1, with D maybe TRBD1 (5 bases). V was cut by 4 bases and J by 0 bases, with 13 bases left in between. CDR1 is LNHDA and CDR2 is SQIVND in the germline V gene (reference sequence). The CDR3 totals 16 residues.

The rearrangement uses TRBV27 and TRBJ2-7; the D gene could be TRBD1 or TRBD2 (6 bases each). The CDR3 is 16 amino acids. V was cut by 5 bases and J by 0 bases, with 17 bases left in between. In germline, CDR1 is MNHEY, CDR2 SMNVEV (reference sequence). CDR3 in DNA: TGTGCCAGCAGTCTAAGGGGGGCTCAGAGCTCCTACGAGCAGTACTTC. Protein: CASSLRGAQSSYEQYF.

CDR3 loop: CAVEGTGFGSPLHF. Here the CDR3 DNA reads TGTGCCGTAGAAGGGACAGGGTTTGGCTCACCCCTCCACTTT. V is TRBV28 and J is TRBJ1-6, with 9 positions matching TRBD1. The V gene's germline CDR1 is MDHEN and CDR2 SYDVKM. Trimming at V came to 11 bases and at J to 10 bases, leaving 12 bases not matched to a gene. This CDR3 region has 14 residues.

J is TRBJ2-1 and V is TRBV7-8; D is unclear. Trimming took off 5 bases at V and 5 bases at J, with 7 bases between the two ends. Germline assignment: CDR1 SGHVS and CDR2 FQNEAQ. This CDR3 comprises 12 residues. CDR3 sequence: CASSQHNNEQFF. In DNA, the CDR3 is TGTGCCAGCAGCCAACACAACAATGAGCAGTTCTTC.

This chain joins TRBV9 and TRBJ2-5, with 16 positions matching TRBD2. This CDR3 contains 17 residues. Germline V CDR1 and CDR2: SGDLS, YYNGEE. With 4 bases clipped from V and 4 bases from J, the junction kept 7 bases outside the gene matches. DNA of the CDR3: TGTGCCAGCAGCCTAGGGACTAGCGGGAGGGATAGAGAGACCCAGTACTTC. Its protein product is CASSLGTSGRDRETQYF.

This clone is a singleton in its sample. The V gene is TRBV19, the J gene TRBJ2-1; 13 positions match TRBD2. The CDR3 is 16 amino acids. J gave up 7 bases and V 5 bases, and 8 bases lay outside the gene matches. Germline CDR1 and CDR2: LNHDA and SQIVND (reference sequence). The CDR3 sequence is CASSVTSGRAGNEQFF. The CDR3, as DNA: TGTGCCAGTAGTGTCACTAGCGGGAGGGCCGGGAATGAGCAGTTCTTC.

J is TRBJ1-1 and V is TRBV7-9, with D maybe TRBD1 (5 bases). V was shortened by 5 bases and J by 4 bases, with 17 bases between the two germline ends. Germline CDR1 reads SEHNR; CDR2 reads FQNEAQ (reference sequence). This CDR3 has 15 amino acids. Here the CDR3 reads CASSRARGRSTEAFF. The CDR3 DNA follows: TGTGCCAGCAGCCGGGCTAGGGGCAGGAGCACTGAAGCTTTCTTT.

The chain links TRBV9 to TRBJ2-3; no clear D gene. CDR3 length: 12 residues. CDR1 is SGDLS, CDR2 YYNGEE, per germline. V was cut by 3 bases and J by 2 bases, with 4 bases left in between. The CDR3 protein is CASSGFTDTQYF. In nucleotides, the CDR3 is TGTGCCAGCAGCGGATTCACAGATACGCAGTATTTT.

The chain links TRBV4-3 to TRBJ2-1; 7 nucleotides agree with TRBD2. The CDR3 contains 17 residues. Germline-derived CDR1 and CDR2 are LGHNA and YSLEER. Trimming cost V 0 bases and J 3 bases; bases outside gene matches: 8. CDR3 DNA sequence: TGCGCCAGCAGCCAAGATAATGGGGGGGAAGGCTACAATGAGCAGTTCTTC. Translating it yields CASSQDNGGEGYNEQFF.

The chain is built from TRBV6-5 and TRBJ2-7, with 8 bases identical to TRBD1. The V segment lost 0 bases and the J segment 8 bases; nucleotides outside the gene matches: 6. CDR3 size: 14 residues. CDR1 and CDR2 (germline): MNHEY, SVGAGI. The CDR3 is CASSYSGQEEQQYF. For the CDR3, the DNA is TGTGCCAGCAGTTACTCGGGACAGGAGGAGCAGCAGTACTTC.

In its sample, this clone was seen a few times. Mismatch with germline at one junction end may stem from a read error. V and J are TRBV5-1 and TRBJ1-2, with a tentative D call TRBD1 (6 bases). Germline V lookup: CDR1 SGHRS, CDR2 YFSETQ. This CDR3 contains 11 residues. CDR3 protein: CASSLSGQSSF. The CDR3 DNA sequence: TGCGCCAGCAGCTTGAGTGGACAGTCATCCTTC.

This clone was seen only a few times. This sequence joins TRBV6-5 and TRBJ1-2; 7 bases are shared with TRBD1. Germline V CDR1 and CDR2: MNHEY, SVGAGI. Trimming took 5 bases from V and 2 from J; bases not matched to a gene: 8. The CDR3 runs 15 residues. The CDR3 DNA follows: TGTGCCAGCAGTCCCGAGACAGGGAGGAACTATGGCTACACCTTC. Encoded protein: CASSPETGRNYGYTF.

The gene calls are TRBV4-1 and TRBJ2-2, with no clear D. The ends were cut back, 0 bases at V and 4 bases at J, with 9 bases in the middle. CDR1 MGHRA and CDR2 YSYEKL come from the germline V gene. The CDR3 runs to 15 residues. The CDR3 protein is CASSQDLLTTGELFF. The CDR3, as DNA: TGCGCCAGCAGCCAAGACCTGCTGACCACCGGGGAGCTGTTTTTT.

This clone was seen a few times. This specimen includes other DNA sequences encoding the same CDR3. This chain links TRBV6-1 with TRBJ2-5; 11 bases agree with TRBD2. The CDR3 is made up of 15 amino acids. V trimming: 2 bases; J trimming: 1 base; junction bases outside the gene matches: 0. The germline gives CDR1 MNHNS, CDR2 SASEGT. CDR3 sequence reads: CASSELAGGQETQYF. The CDR3 DNA sequence: TGTGCCAGCAGTGAACTAGCGGGAGGCCAAGAGACCCAGTACTTC.

This chain connects TRBV4-3 to TRBJ2-3, with TRBD1 matching 10 bases. Germline-derived CDR1 and CDR2 are LGHNA and YSLEER. This CDR3 has 16 amino acids. With 3 bases clipped from V and 1 base from J, the junction kept 4 bases outside the gene matches. In DNA, the CDR3 is TGCGCCAGCAGCCAGGCCGGGACAGGGGGCACAGATACGCAGTATTTT. It specifies CASSQAGTGGTDTQYF.

The V and J genes are TRBV29-1 and TRBJ1-4, with a tentative D call TRBD1 (5 bases). The germline V gene encodes CDR1 SQVTM and CDR2 ANQGSEA. The CDR3 covers 14 residues. Deletions cut 3 bases from V and 7 bases from J, with 15 bases between. This CDR3 reads CSVDWRGGGEKLFF. The CDR3 nucleotides are TGCAGCGTTGATTGGCGGGGCGGGGGTGAAAAACTGTTTTTT.

CDR3 sequence: CASSPGTSGIMGTGELFF. The CDR3 DNA sequence: TGTGCCAGCAGCCCTGGGACTAGCGGGATTATGGGCACCGGGGAGCTGTTTTTT. This rearrangement joins TRBV7-6 to TRBJ2-2; 13 nucleotides match TRBD2. The CDR3 has 18 amino acids. Losses at the gene ends were 5 bases for V and 4 bases for J; bases not matched to a gene: 10. CDR1 is SGHVS, CDR2 FNYEAQ, per germline.

V gene TRBV19 combines with J gene TRBJ1-1, with D uncertain. The CDR3 contains 10 residues. Looked up from germline, CDR1 is LNHDA and CDR2 is SQIVND (reference sequence). V gave up 8 bases and J gave up 7 bases, with 8 bases separating them. The CDR3 spells CASSAGEAFF. The CDR3, as DNA: TGTGCCAGTTCTGCCGGTGAAGCTTTCTTT.

The chain has TRBV28 and TRBJ2-3; D call uncertain. CDR3 size: 14 residues. V dropped 6 bases and J dropped 9 bases, with 19 bases sitting between them. In germline, CDR1 is MDHEN, CDR2 SYDVKM. The CDR3 region is CASSNQEIRSTQYF. The DNA for the CDR3 is TGTGCCAGCAGCAACCAGGAGATTAGGAGCACGCAGTATTTT.

The chain combines TRBV28 with TRBJ1-1; D unclear. Per the germline V gene, CDR1 is MDHEN and CDR2 is SYDVKM. CDR3 length equals 14 residues. Trimming left V 3 bases short and J 0 bases short, with 8 bases between. The CDR3, as DNA: TGTGCCAGCAGTTTCGTCGGGCTGAACACTGAAGCTTTCTTT. It specifies CASSFVGLNTEAFF.

This clone showed up just a few times. The chain carries TRBV6-5 and TRBJ1-5, with 9 bases identical to TRBD1. The CDR3 totals 15 residues. V dropped 5 bases and J dropped 7; count of bases not matched to a gene: 9. The germline V gene encodes CDR1 MNHEY and CDR2 SVGAGI. In DNA form, the CDR3 reads TGTGCCAGCAGTCAACAGGGGGCCTCAGAACAGCCCCAGCATTTT. Residues: CASSQQGASEQPQHF.